These 15 T cell receptor beta chains came from one sample sequenced in a study of OX40 agonist ivuxolimab in advanced cancers. The method was immunoSEQ multiplex PCR; TCRdb's version includes in-frame clones alone and lacks a portion of them. The data show some 42,000 clones, more than 70% seen once. The input for sequencing was CD4+ or CD8+ T cells sorted from blood, taken in a trial of the OX40 agonist ivuxolimab. These receptors originate from an adult with an advanced solid tumor such as melanoma, head and neck, liver or kidney cancer.

The chain has TRBV4-3 and TRBJ1-2; D possibly corresponds to TRBD1 (6 bases). CDR3 length: 16 amino acids. Trimming left V 0 bases short and J 0 bases short, with 11 bases between. CDR1 is LGHNA and CDR2 is YSLEER in the germline V gene. CDR3 amino acids: CASSQDGGGTNYGYTF. CDR3 coding DNA: TGCGCCAGCAGCCAAGATGGGGGCGGTACTAACTATGGCTACACCTTC.

The V call is TRBV13, the J call TRBJ1-2; a weak D match, TRBD1 (5 bases). Trimming stripped 5 bases from V and 4 bases from J, with 20 bases between. This CDR3 contains 16 residues. CDR1 is PRHDT, CDR2 FYEKMQ, per germline (reference sequence). CDR3 region: CASSPGRGLTPYGYTF. For the CDR3, the DNA is TGTGCCAGCAGCCCGGGGAGGGGTCTTACCCCCTATGGCTACACCTTC.

The genes are TRBV7-6 and TRBJ2-1; no definite D call. From germline, CDR1 is SGHVS and CDR2 FNYEAQ. CDR3 size: 12 residues. V dropped 7 bases and J dropped 5 bases, with 9 bases sitting between them. The CDR3 region has the DNA TGTGCCAGCACCCTGGACCACAATGAGCAGTTCTTC. The encoded protein is CASTLDHNEQFF. The full variable domain, completed using reference TRBV7-6 and TRBJ2-1, is GAGVSQSPRYKVTKRGQDVALRCDPISGHVSLYWYRQALGQGPEFLTYFNYEAQQDKSGLPNDRFSAERPEGSISTLTIQRTEQRDSAMYRCASTLDHNEQFFGPGTRLTVL.

The chain employs TRBV6-5 and TRBJ1-3; possible D gene TRBD1, 6 bases. V lost 3 bases to trimming and J lost 2 bases, with 14 bases between them. Looked up from germline, CDR1 is MNHEY and CDR2 is SVGAGI. The CDR3 is made up of 16 amino acids. CDR3 region: CASSYLRGKAGNTIYF. CDR3 bases: TGTGCCAGCAGTTATTTAAGGGGGAAGGCTGGAAACACCATATATTTT.

This clone was seen only once. CDR3 region: CASSQEWSTDTQYF. The CDR3 DNA reads TGCGCCAGCAGCCAAGAGTGGAGCACAGATACGCAGTATTTT. This chain links TRBV4-3 with TRBJ2-3; no firm D call. Germline V gene lookup returns CDR1 LGHNA and CDR2 YSLEER. V lost 0 bases and J 0 bases, leaving 4 bases between the germline ends. CDR3 length: 14 amino acids.

The chain is built from TRBV9 and TRBJ1-1; TRBD1 might be the D (5 bases). Trimming removed 0 bases from V and 1 base from J, with 10 bases in between. This CDR3 is 15 amino acids long. CDR1 and CDR2 (germline): SGDLS, YYNGEE. Here the CDR3 DNA reads TGTGCCAGCAGCGTAGAGGGACTCGGGAACACTGAAGCTTTCTTT. Translation: CASSVEGLGNTEAFF.

This chain links TRBV19 with TRBJ2-1; maybe TRBD2 (6 bases). Germline CDR1 LNHDA, CDR2 SQIVND (reference sequence). V gave up 5 bases and J gave up 4 bases, with 21 bases separating them. CDR3 length: 17 residues. CDR3 nucleotides: TGTGCCAGTAGTCCAAACCGGGACTTAGCGGTTTACAATGAGCAGTTCTTC. Protein: CASSPNRDLAVYNEQFF.

J is TRBJ2-2 and V is TRBV29-1; a weak D match, TRBD2 (6 bases). CDR3 length: 12 residues. The germline gives CDR1 SQVTM, CDR2 ANQGSEA. V dropped 6 bases and J dropped 4 bases, with 9 bases sitting between them. The CDR3 DNA is TGCAGCGTCCTGGGACTCACCGGGGAGCTGTTTTTT. It is translated as CSVLGLTGELFF.

The chain has TRBV7-7 and TRBJ2-1; 7 nucleotides match TRBD1. Losses at the gene ends were 5 bases for V and 10 bases for J; bases not matched to a gene: 11. The CDR3 length is 14 residues. Germline CDR1 reads SSHAT; CDR2 reads FNYEAQ (reference sequence). CDR3 nucleotides: TGTGCCAGCAGCACTCGACAGGGTAGTTTGGAGCAGTTCTTC. This sequence encodes CASSTRQGSLEQFF.

This clone was seen only once. The V call is TRBV7-2, the J call TRBJ1-2; tentatively, D is TRBD1 (5 bases). V was cut by 4 bases and J by 4 bases, with 19 bases left in between. This CDR3 is 16 amino acids long. CDR1 is SGHTA, CDR2 FQGNSA, per germline. In DNA, the CDR3 is TGTGCCAGCAGCTCCTCACATTACCCCGACAGCTATGGCTACACCTTC. Its translation: CASSSSHYPDSYGYTF. Full variable domain (outside the CDR3, taken from reference TRBV7-2 and TRBJ1-2): GAGVSQSPSNKVTEKGKDVELRCDPISGHTALYWYRQSLGQGLEFLIYFQGNSAPDKSGLPSDRFSAERTGGSVSTLTIQRTQQEDSAVYLCASSSSHYPDSYGYTFGSGTRLTVV.

The V and J genes are TRBV5-6 and TRBJ1-1, with unresolved D. With 1 base removed from V and 5 bases from J, the gap between germline ends came to 12 bases. This CDR3 comprises 14 residues. Germline assignment: CDR1 SGHDT and CDR2 YYEEEE. The CDR3 DNA sequence: TGTGCCAGCAGCTTGATGAGCAGGCCTACTGAAGCTTTCTTT. It yields the protein CASSLMSRPTEAFF.

J is TRBJ2-3 and V is TRBV7-9; 7 bases are a match to TRBD2. The CDR3 has 15 residues. The ends lost 5 bases at V and 2 bases at J; junction bases unmatched: 7. Germline CDR1 reads SEHNR; CDR2 reads FQNEAQ (reference sequence). The CDR3 reads CASSASGRFTDTQYF. As DNA, the CDR3 is TGTGCCAGCAGCGCTAGCGGCCGATTCACAGATACGCAGTATTTT.

The V call is TRBV2, the J call TRBJ1-2; D remains ambiguous. Trimming cost V 2 bases and J 0 bases, with 10 bases left between them. This CDR3 comprises 15 residues. Germline CDR1 SNHLY, CDR2 FYNNEI. The CDR3 DNA reads as TGTGCCAGCAGTGAAATCGGTGTCCCTAACTATGGCTACACCTTC. Translation: CASSEIGVPNYGYTF.

This rearrangement joins TRBV13 to TRBJ2-2, with a possible D match to TRBD2 (5 bases). Trimming left V 2 bases short and J 4 bases short, with 8 bases between. Looked up from germline, CDR1 is PRHDT and CDR2 is FYEKMQ (reference sequence). The CDR3 extends over 14 amino acids. CDR3 loop: CASSLSEGTGELFF. The CDR3 nucleotides are TGTGCCAGCAGCTTATCAGAGGGCACCGGGGAGCTGTTTTTT. The full variable domain, its missing parts supplied by reference TRBV13 and TRBJ2-2, is AAGVIQSPRHLIKEKRETATLKCYPIPRHDTVYWYQQGPGQDPQFLISFYEKMQSDKGSIPDRFSAQQFSDYHSELNMSSLELGDSALYFCASSLSEGTGELFFGEGSRLTVL.

This clone was picked up one time. The rearrangement joins TRBV7-7 to TRBJ2-5, with TRBD2 identical over 10 bases. The trim removed 4 bases at V and 5 bases at J, leaving 7 bases unmatched. Germline V gene sequence: CDR1 SSHAT, CDR2 FNYEAQ (reference sequence). The CDR3 totals 15 residues. The CDR3 DNA sequence: TGTGCCAGCAGCTCAACTAGCGGGGAAATGGAGACCCAGTACTTC. As protein: CASSSTSGEMETQYF.